This is a list of T cell receptor beta chains from one sample in a study of blood T cell repertoires in COVID-19. Clones were sequenced by immunoSEQ multiplex PCR, and TCRdb holds only the in-frame ones, with some missing. The table shows 85,000 to 95,000 clones, with 86% occurring only once. Input material: peripheral blood. Source of these receptors: a woman older than 75 with acute or convalescent COVID-19. The CDR3 runs from the conserved cysteine through the conserved F or W. A D gene is named only where the DNA matches it firmly. A clone size is listed for some rows: how often the clone was seen (once, few, many), or a class if it is expanded.

14	TRBD1	TRBV2	.	TRBJ2-7	CASSGTGSSYEQYF	TGTGCCAGCAGTGGGACAGGGTCCTCCTACGAGCAGTACTTC
14	.	TRBV28	.	TRBJ1-2	CASSSRTSNYGYTF	TGTGCCAGCAGTTCGCGGACATCTAACTATGGCTACACCTTC
14	TRBD1	TRBV28	.	TRBJ2-7	CASRFTTGVHEQYF	TGTGCCAGTCGTTTCACAACAGGGGTTCACGAGCAGTACTTC
14	.	TRBV5-6	.	TRBJ2-1	CASTPPSSYNEQFF	TGTGCCAGCACCCCCCCGAGCTCCTACAATGAGCAGTTCTTC
15	TRBD1	TRBV24-1	.	TRBJ2-3	CATALGTASTDTQYF	TGTGCCACCGCGCTTGGGACAGCTAGCACAGATACGCAGTATTTT
15	TRBD1	TRBV15	.	TRBJ2-3	CATSGGDRRPDTQYF	TGTGCCACCAGCGGAGGGGACAGGCGGCCAGATACGCAGTATTTT
14	TRBD1	TRBV5-4	.	TRBJ2-7	CASSLTGGFYEQYF	TGTGCCAGCAGCTTAACAGGGGGGTTCTACGAGCAGTACTTC
17	TRBD1	TRBV19	.	TRBJ1-5	CASSTERQGETNQPQHF	TGTGCCAGTAGCACAGAACGACAGGGGGAAACCAATCAGCCCCAGCATTTT
13	.	TRBV12-3/TRBV12-4	few	TRBJ1-6	CASSQQGNSPLHF	TGTGCCAGCAGTCAACAGGGAAATTCACCCCTCCACTTT
14	.	TRBV5-1	.	TRBJ2-3	CASSLTVYTDTQYF	TGCGCCAGCAGCTTGACTGTATACACAGATACGCAGTATTTT
14	TRBD1	TRBV5-1	few	TRBJ2-3	CASSLMTGGDTQYF	TGCGCCAGCAGCTTAATGACAGGGGGAGATACGCAGTATTTT
17	.	TRBV9	.	TRBJ1-2	CASSGTGIPRYNYGYTF	TGTGCCAGCAGCGGAACCGGGATCCCAAGATACAACTATGGCTACACCTTC
13	TRBD1	TRBV5-1	.	TRBJ1-6	CASNQGVNSPLHF	TGCGCCAGCAACCAGGGGGTTAATTCACCCCTCCACTTT
16	TRBD1	TRBV5-6	.	TRBJ1-5	CASSVWRTGVAQPQHF	TGTGCCAGCAGCGTTTGGAGGACAGGCGTGGCTCAGCCCCAGCATTTT
14	.	TRBV27	medium-sized	TRBJ1-6	CASSTPSGNSPLHF	TGTGCCAGCAGTACCCCGTCGGGGAATTCACCCCTCCACTTT